This T cell receptor (beta chain) was retrieved from a study of cytomegalovirus exposure and HLA in healthy donors. Looking at the study overall: According to later analysis, the same platform produced the 120 or so validation and under 700 first-cohort repertoires.

The donors were members of the validation cohort comprising about 120 subjects, separate from the roughly 690-subject first cohort. The CDR3 extends over 16 amino acids. Germline-derived CDR1 and CDR2 are SGDLS and YYNGEE. The V gene lost 0 bases and the J gene lost 1 base, with 12 bases spanning the gap. The protocol was immunoSEQ multiplex PCR, while the TCRdb copy is restricted to in-frame clones and leaves out a portion. The table lists 50,000 to 80,000 clones, approximately 90% of them singletons. For this clone: Antigen unknown.

Broader study findings: The investigators catalogued some 160 TCR beta chains as cytomegalovirus-associated. There were some public TCRs occurring in many donors, but most TCR sequences were rare.

The sequenced sample was PBMCs. V gene TRBV9 combines with J gene TRBJ2-3; maybe TRBD1 (6 bases). The sequence came from a woman aged 18-30 years in good health and CMV-seronegative. In DNA form, the CDR3 reads TGTGCCAGCAGCGTAGATCAGGGGCTCGGCACAGATACGCAGTATTTT. The encoded protein is CASSVDQGLGTDTQYF.